The clone carrying this T cell receptor (beta chain) was observed a handful of times. The sample comes from a study of T-cell reconstitution after alpha-beta-depleted transplantation in children. During its preparation, the TCRbeta library received unique molecular identifiers. TCRdb re-analysed the PCR reads in MiXCR, keeping a single row per CDR3 protein. The sample lists over 550,000 distinct CDR3 sequences; roughly a tenth were seen once. This CDR3 contains 15 residues. With 1 base removed from V and 6 bases from J, the gap between germline ends came to 12 bases. From germline, CDR1 is SEHNR and CDR2 FQNEAQ (reference sequence).

J is TRBJ1-4 and V is TRBV7-9, with D possibly matching TRBD1 (5 bases). This TCR was recovered from a human donor who donated a stem cell graft to a child with acute myeloid leukemia. Sequencing was performed on PBMCs from the stem cell graft donor, taken from the stem cell graft. The CDR3 nucleotides read TGTGCCAGCAGCTTAGTGTTGCAGGGCGATGAAAAACTGTTTTTT. It codes for CASSLVLQGDEKLFF.